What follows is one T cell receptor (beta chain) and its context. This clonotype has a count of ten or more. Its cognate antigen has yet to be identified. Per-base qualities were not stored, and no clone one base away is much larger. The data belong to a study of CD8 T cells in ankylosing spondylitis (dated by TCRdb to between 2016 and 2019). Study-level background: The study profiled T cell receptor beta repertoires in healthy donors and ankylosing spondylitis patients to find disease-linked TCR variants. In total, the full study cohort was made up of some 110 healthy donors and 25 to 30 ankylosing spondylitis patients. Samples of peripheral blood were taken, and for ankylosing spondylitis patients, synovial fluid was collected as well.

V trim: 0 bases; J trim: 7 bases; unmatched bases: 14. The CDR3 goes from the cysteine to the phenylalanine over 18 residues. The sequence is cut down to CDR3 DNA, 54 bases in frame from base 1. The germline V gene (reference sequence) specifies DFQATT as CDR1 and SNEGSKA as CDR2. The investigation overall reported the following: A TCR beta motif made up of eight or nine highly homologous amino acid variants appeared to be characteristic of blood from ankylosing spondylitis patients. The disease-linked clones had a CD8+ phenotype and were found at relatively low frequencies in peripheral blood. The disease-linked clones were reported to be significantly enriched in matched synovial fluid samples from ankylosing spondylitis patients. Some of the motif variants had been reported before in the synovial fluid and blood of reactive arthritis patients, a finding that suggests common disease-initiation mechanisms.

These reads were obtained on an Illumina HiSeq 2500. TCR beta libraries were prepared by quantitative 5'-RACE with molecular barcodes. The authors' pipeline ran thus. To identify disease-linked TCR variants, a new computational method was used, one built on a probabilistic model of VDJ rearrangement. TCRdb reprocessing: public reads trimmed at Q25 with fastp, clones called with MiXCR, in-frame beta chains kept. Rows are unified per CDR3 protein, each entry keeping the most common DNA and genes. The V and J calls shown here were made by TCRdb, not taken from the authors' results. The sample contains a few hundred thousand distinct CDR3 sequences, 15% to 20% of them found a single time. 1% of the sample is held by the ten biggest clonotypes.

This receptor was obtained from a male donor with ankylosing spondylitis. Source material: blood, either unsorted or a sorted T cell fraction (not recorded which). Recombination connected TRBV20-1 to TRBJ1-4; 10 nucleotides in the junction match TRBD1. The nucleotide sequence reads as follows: TGCAGTGCTAGAGATCTCTTGGGACAGGGGCAATGGGGTGAAAAACTGTTTTTT. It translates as CSARDLLGQGQWGEKLFF.